A single sample gave rise to the 28 T cell receptor beta chains below, sequenced in a study of cytomegalovirus exposure and HLA in healthy donors. Both 60 Vbeta primers and 13 Jbeta primers went into the PCR. Profiling relied on immunoSEQ multiplex PCR, and the TCRdb table lists in-frame clones only, not all of them. The table shows 180,000 or so clones, with about 75% occurring only once. The sequenced sample was PBMCs. Receptor source: a woman aged 40 to 50 in good health and CMV-seropositive.

Only a few counts were recorded for this clone. The chain joins TRBV28 to TRBJ2-4; 10 positions match TRBD2. This CDR3 region has 15 residues. Looked up from germline, CDR1 is MDHEN and CDR2 is SYDVKM. The ends lost 10 bases at V and 8 bases at J; junction bases unmatched: 14. CDR3 sequence: CATQGSSGSRYIQYF. CDR3 coding DNA: TGTGCCACCCAGGGGTCTAGCGGGAGTAGGTACATTCAGTACTTC.

The chain is built from TRBV10-3 and TRBJ2-1; TRBD1 matches at 9 bases. J gave up 4 bases and V 4 bases, and 2 bases lay outside the gene matches. The CDR3 covers 14 residues. CDR1 and CDR2 (germline): ENHRY, SYGVKD. This CDR3 is CAISAGTGYNEQFF. CDR3 nucleotides: TGTGCCATCAGTGCCGGGACAGGGTACAATGAGCAGTTCTTC.

The chain employs TRBV13 and TRBJ1-6; 7 positions agree with TRBD1. Per the germline V gene, CDR1 is PRHDT and CDR2 is FYEKMQ (reference sequence). V lost 5 bases and J lost 9; bases outside the gene matches: 10. The CDR3 length is 15 residues. CDR3 amino acids: CASSGRDSAGSPLHF. CDR3 in DNA: TGTGCCAGCAGCGGCCGGGACAGTGCGGGTTCACCCCTCCACTTT.

This clone has only one observation. The rearrangement links TRBV5-1 to TRBJ1-1; 10 bases map to TRBD1. After removal of 4 bases from V and 0 bases from J, the junction contained 9 bases not matched to a gene. The germline V gene encodes CDR1 SGHRS and CDR2 YFSETQ. The CDR3 spans 17 residues. CDR3 loop: CASSPRRDRGMNTEAFF. CDR3 sequence (DNA): TGCGCCAGCAGCCCTCGCCGGGACAGGGGAATGAACACTGAAGCTTTCTTT.

This clone was counted between two and nine times. The V call is TRBV9, the J call TRBJ1-1, with D hard to call. Germline CDR1 reads SGDLS; CDR2 reads YYNGEE. This CDR3 comprises 15 residues. V shed 0 bases and J shed 1 base, with 10 bases lying between them. In nucleotides, the CDR3 is TGTGCCAGCAGCGTAGATTCATTCGGGAACACTGAAGCTTTCTTT. Translation gives CASSVDSFGNTEAFF.

This rearrangement joins TRBV11-2 to TRBJ2-1, with TRBD1 as a possible D gene (6 bases). Germline V lookup: CDR1 SGHAT, CDR2 FQNNGV. V gave up 4 bases and J gave up 6 bases, with 19 bases separating them. This CDR3 comprises 16 residues. CDR3 nucleotide sequence: TGTGCCAGCAGCTGGAACGCGGACAGAAAACCCAATGAGCAGTTCTTC. This sequence encodes CASSWNADRKPNEQFF.

This clone has a handful of counts. CDR3 DNA sequence: TGCGCCAGCAGCCAGGATGGGGTAGCGGGAGTAGATACGCAGTATTTT. Translation gives CASSQDGVAGVDTQYF. The rearrangement joins TRBV4-3 to TRBJ2-3, with TRBD2 matching over 9 bases. This CDR3 has 16 residues. Trimming cost V 3 bases and J 5 bases; bases outside gene matches: 9. Germline lookup yields CDR1 LGHNA and CDR2 YSLEER.

The rearrangement uses TRBV6-5 and TRBJ2-4, with 10 bases identical to TRBD2. Germline V gene data show CDR1 as MNHEY and CDR2 as SVGAGI. V gave up 6 bases and J gave up 8 bases; unmatched junction bases: 10. The length of the CDR3 is 15 residues. The CDR3 sequence: CASRPAGGPSDIQYF. In DNA, the CDR3 is TGTGCCAGCAGGCCAGCGGGAGGGCCCTCGGACATTCAGTACTTC.

The V call is TRBV4-1, the J call TRBJ2-2, with D possibly TRBD2 on 6 matching bases. This CDR3 spans 16 amino acids. Germline V gene data show CDR1 as MGHRA and CDR2 as YSYEKL. Deletions cut 0 bases from V and 3 bases from J, with 11 bases between. CDR3 region: CASSQEPGDYTGELFF. The CDR3 region has the DNA TGCGCCAGCAGCCAAGAACCCGGGGACTACACCGGGGAGCTGTTTTTT.

The chain joins TRBV5-6 to TRBJ2-5; tentative D call: TRBD2 (6 bases). In germline, CDR1 is SGHDT, CDR2 YYEEEE. This CDR3 is built from 16 residues. V lost 4 bases and J lost 1, with 17 bases in between. In nucleotides, the CDR3 is TGTGCCAGCAGCCTCTCCCTCGGAGGGTCCCAAGAGACCCAGTACTTC. Its translation: CASSLSLGGSQETQYF.

The chain employs TRBV7-9 and TRBJ2-1, with TRBD1 matching over 7 bases. The CDR3 totals 14 residues. Trimming removed 5 bases from V and 3 bases from J; junction bases left unmatched: 4. Per germline, CDR1 SEHNR and CDR2 FQNEAQ (reference sequence). The CDR3 DNA is TGTGCCAGCAGCGCTCGACAGGGCTACAATGAGCAGTTCTTC. Translating gives CASSARQGYNEQFF.

This rearrangement joins TRBV15 to TRBJ2-1; 7 bases agree with TRBD1. J was trimmed by 0 bases and V by 1 base; bases with no gene match: 3. CDR3 length: 16 amino acids. From germline, CDR1 is LNHNV and CDR2 YYDKDF (reference sequence). CDR3 bases: TGTGCCACCAGCAGAGGACAGGGTATCTCCTACAATGAGCAGTTCTTC. It is translated as CATSRGQGISYNEQFF.

The rearrangement joins TRBV19 to TRBJ2-7, with 8 bases aligning to TRBD2. Per germline, CDR1 LNHDA and CDR2 SQIVND (reference sequence). Losses at the gene ends were 7 bases for V and 5 bases for J; bases not matched to a gene: 10. The CDR3 contains 14 residues. The CDR3 sequence: CASTLNAAGDEQYF. The DNA for the CDR3 is TGTGCCAGTACCCTAAACGCAGCGGGAGACGAGCAGTACTTC.

In DNA form, the CDR3 reads TGTGCCAGCAGCCGAGGGACAGTCCAAGAGACCCAGTACTTC. Its protein product is CASSRGTVQETQYF. J is TRBJ2-5 and V is TRBV27; TRBD1 aligns across 7 bases. The CDR3 loop spans 14 amino acids. The ends lost 6 bases at V and 1 base at J; junction bases unmatched: 5. The germline CDR1 and CDR2 sequences are MNHEY and SMNVEV (reference sequence).

The table lists this clone with a count of one. The J gene is TRBJ1-5, the V gene TRBV6-9, with TRBD1 matching 7 bases. V shed 4 bases, J shed 5 bases, and the junction held 2 bases outside the gene matches. This CDR3 has 13 residues. Germline V gene lookup returns CDR1 MNHGY and CDR2 SVAAGI. In DNA, the CDR3 is TGTGCCAGCAGTTGGGACAGCGATCAGCCCCAGCATTTT. Residues: CASSWDSDQPQHF.

This rearrangement joins TRBV19 to TRBJ2-3; TRBD2 agrees at 11 bases. V gave up 4 bases and J gave up 5 bases; unmatched junction bases: 8. The CDR3 loop spans 16 amino acids. Germline loops: CDR1 LNHDA, CDR2 SQIVND (reference sequence). The CDR3 nucleotides are TGTGCCAGTAGTAAAGGGCTAGCGGGAGGAGGAGATACGCAGTATTTT. Translation: CASSKGLAGGGDTQYF.

To note about this clone: A read error may produce the germline difference seen at one junction end. This chain connects TRBV4-2 to TRBJ2-2; D unresolved. This CDR3 has 15 residues. CDR1 LGHNA and CDR2 YNFKEQ come from the germline V gene. As DNA, the CDR3 is TGTGCCAGCGGCCAAGATTACTCAAGAGTGGGGGAGCTGTTTTTT. This sequence encodes CASGQDYSRVGELFF.

The V and J genes are TRBV7-9 and TRBJ2-7, with 8 bases aligning to TRBD2. The V segment lost 6 bases and the J segment 3 bases; nucleotides outside the gene matches: 10. This CDR3 comprises 15 residues. Germline V lookup: CDR1 SEHNR, CDR2 FQNEAQ (reference sequence). The CDR3 region is CASSKAGTRLYEQYF. Written as DNA, the CDR3 is TGTGCCAGCAGTAAAGCCGGGACTAGACTCTACGAGCAGTACTTC.

The chain is built from TRBV30 and TRBJ1-5, with D perhaps TRBD1 (5 bases). Germline-derived CDR1 and CDR2 are GTSNPN and SVGIG (reference sequence). V shed 4 bases and J shed 6 bases, with 19 bases lying between them. The CDR3 spans 15 residues. CDR3 in amino acids: CAWTPRRGPSQPQHF. CDR3 coding DNA: TGTGCCTGGACCCCAAGGAGGGGTCCGAGTCAGCCCCAGCATTTT.

The J gene is TRBJ2-7, the V gene TRBV5-1; a weak D match, TRBD2 (6 bases). Germline-derived CDR1 and CDR2 are SGHRS and YFSETQ. The CDR3 totals 14 residues. The V gene lost 3 bases and the J gene lost 4 bases, with 14 bases spanning the gap. CDR3 sequence: CASSSTGAEYEQYF. Written as DNA, the CDR3 is TGCGCCAGCAGCTCGACGGGAGCCGAGTACGAGCAGTACTTC.

This clone has only a few counts. The chain has TRBV7-3 and TRBJ1-2, with D maybe TRBD1 (6 bases). Trimming cost V 5 bases and J 3 bases, with 16 bases left between them. CDR3 length equals 15 residues. From germline, CDR1 is SGHTA and CDR2 FQGTGA. The CDR3 nucleotides are TGTGCCAGCAGCCCCTCCCGGACAGAAGACTATGGCTACACCTTC. This sequence encodes CASSPSRTEDYGYTF.

The rearrangement links TRBV11-3 to TRBJ2-5, with 7 bases that match TRBD1. Germline loops: CDR1 SGHNT, CDR2 YENEEA. The CDR3 extends over 15 amino acids. With 1 base clipped from V and 0 bases from J, the junction kept 2 bases outside the gene matches. In nucleotides, the CDR3 is TGTGCCAGCAGCTTAGGACAGGGAAACCAAGAGACCCAGTACTTC. The encoded protein is CASSLGQGNQETQYF.

Only one count was recorded for this clone. The rearrangement uses TRBV28 and TRBJ1-2; 10 bases align to TRBD1. The CDR3 runs 17 residues. CDR1 MDHEN and CDR2 SYDVKM come from the germline V gene. V shed 10 bases, J shed 6 bases, and the junction held 20 bases outside the gene matches. The CDR3 nucleotides are TGTGCCACATCGCCGGGACAGGGGCCTTTTACCCCGAATGGCTACACCTTC. Protein: CATSPGQGPFTPNGYTF.

The chain combines TRBV28 with TRBJ1-2; 8 bases map to TRBD1. Trimming took 3 bases from V and 7 from J; bases not matched to a gene: 4. The CDR3 contains 13 residues. Germline values: CDR1 MDHEN, CDR2 SYDVKM. The chain's CDR3 is CASSLGRGLGYTF. The CDR3 DNA follows: TGTGCCAGCAGTTTGGGCAGGGGGCTTGGCTACACCTTC.

The chain uses TRBV5-5 and TRBJ2-5, with 13 bases lining up with TRBD2. The germline V gene has CDR1 SGHKS and CDR2 YYEKEE (reference sequence). CDR3 size: 17 residues. J was trimmed by 2 bases and V by 4 bases; bases with no gene match: 8. CDR3 loop: CASSPLTLAGGQETQYF. The CDR3 coding sequence is TGTGCCAGCAGCCCCCTGACACTAGCGGGAGGGCAAGAGACCCAGTACTTC.

This sequence joins TRBV30 and TRBJ1-6, with D unresolved. The CDR3 is 16 residues long. CDR1 is GTSNPN, CDR2 SVGIG, per germline (reference sequence). Trimming shortened V by 5 bases and J by 0 bases, and 14 bases separated the two germline ends. The CDR3 loop is CAWSETLSSYNSPLHF. DNA of the CDR3: TGTGCCTGGTCCGAGACACTTAGCTCCTATAATTCACCCCTCCACTTT.

In its sample, this clone was seen once. The J gene is TRBJ2-1, the V gene TRBV30, with TRBD2 matching over 9 bases. The junction had 7 bases not matched to a gene; V was cut back by 7 bases and J by 12 bases. Germline assignment: CDR1 GTSNPN and CDR2 SVGIG (reference sequence). CDR3 length: 11 residues. This chain's CDR3 is CALTSGGGQFF. CDR3 nucleotide sequence: TGTGCCTTGACTAGCGGAGGAGGGCAGTTCTTC.

This chain joins TRBV5-1 and TRBJ2-5; a possible D gene is TRBD1 (6 bases). Germline V CDR1 and CDR2: SGHRS, YFSETQ. CDR3 length: 14 amino acids. The ends were cut back, 2 bases at V and 1 base at J, with 9 bases in the middle. The chain's CDR3 is CASSLQDSQETQYF. CDR3 coding DNA: TGCGCCAGCAGCTTACAGGACAGCCAAGAGACCCAGTACTTC.